This TCR beta chain was identified during a study of T cell changes during pregnancy in multiple sclerosis. Repertoires were generated with immunoSEQ multiplex PCR, while TCRdb's copy carries only in-frame clones and drops some. The sample lists around 25,000 clones, 86% seen once, with around 8% in the top ten. Germline V lookup: CDR1 LGHNA, CDR2 YNFKEQ. The germline V and J ends were trimmed by 6 bases and 2 bases, with 16 bases remaining between them. This CDR3 comprises 15 residues. The rearrangement links TRBV4-2 to TRBJ1-2; TRBD1 might be the D (6 bases). The sequence derives from a female donor in good health, enrolled as a control in a pregnancy study. The material was CD8+ T cells from peripheral blood mononuclear cells, obtained in the first trimester of pregnancy. CDR3 in DNA: TGTGCCAGCAGACCCAACCAACAGGGAAACTATGGCTACACCTTC. It specifies CASRPNQQGNYGYTF.